The rows below give T cell receptor beta chains drawn from one sample of a study of blood T cell repertoires in COVID-19. Assay used: immunoSEQ multiplex PCR; TCRdb lists only in-frame clones, some missing. Counted here are around 100,000 clones, around 90% occurring once; the ten biggest clones make up 4.9%. Sequenced: peripheral blood. Every receptor here comes from an elderly woman with acute or convalescent COVID-19. Both conserved end residues are part of each CDR3. The order of the fields is J gene, V gene, D gene, clone size, CDR3 DNA, CDR3 protein. The D gene is left open where the match is weak. The listing skips clone size in some rows; elsewhere it reads once, few, many or a size class.

TRBJ1-2 | TRBV7-8 | - | - | TGTGCCAGCAGCTTAGCAACAGGGAAGGGCTACACCTTC | CASSLATGKGYTF
TRBJ2-2 | TRBV5-1 | - | - | TGCGCCAGCAGCATCAAACAGGGAAACACCGGGGAGCTGTTTTTT | CASSIKQGNTGELFF
TRBJ1-2 | TRBV29-1 | - | - | TGCAGCGCCGGCCAGGGATTGCATGGCTACACCTTC | CSAGQGLHGYTF
TRBJ1-2 | TRBV11-3 | - | once | TGTGCCAGCAGCTTAGAAACAGAGATGACTAACTATGGCTACACCTTC | CASSLETEMTNYGYTF
TRBJ1-4 | TRBV7-6 | - | - | TGTGCCAGCAGACCCGACGGCGGCGAAAAACTGTTTTTT | CASRPDGGEKLFF
TRBJ2-3 | TRBV5-4 | - | - | TGTGCCAGCAGCCTACAGGAAGATACGCAGTATTTT | CASSLQEDTQYF
TRBJ2-2 | TRBV5-1 | TRBD2 | once | TGCGCCAGCAGCAGTAGCGGGAGAAACACCGGGGAGCTGTTTTTT | CASSSSGRNTGELFF
TRBJ1-2 | TRBV12-1 | - | - | TGTGCCAGCAGCTCCCCTGGCCCGAGGGCCCTTAACTATGGCTACACCTTC | CASSSPGPRALNYGYTF
TRBJ2-5 | TRBV5-1 | - | - | TGCGCCAGCAGCTTGGGATCGGGGGAGACCCAGTACTTC | CASSLGSGETQYF
TRBJ1-2 | TRBV19 | - | few | TGTGCCAGTAGTCAGGGCGGTTTCTATGGCTACACCTTC | CASSQGGFYGYTF
TRBJ2-1 | TRBV10-3 | TRBD2 | - | TGTGCCATCAGCCACCGAGGACTAGCGGGCGGCGATGAGCAGTTCTTC | CAISHRGLAGGDEQFF
TRBJ1-1 | TRBV27 | - | - | TGTGCCAGCAAGAGAGGCCCTGGCATGAACACTGAAGCTTTCTTT | CASKRGPGMNTEAFF
TRBJ1-2 | TRBV7-2 | - | once | TGTGCCAGCAGCTTCGGGTCAAACTATGGCTACACCTTC | CASSFGSNYGYTF
TRBJ1-6 | TRBV29-1 | - | - | TGCAGCGTGATGACAGGCTATAATTCACCCCTCCACTTT | CSVMTGYNSPLHF
TRBJ2-2 | TRBV19 | - | - | TGTGCCAGTAGTAGGCAGAGGAACGGGGAGCTGTTTTTT | CASSRQRNGELFF
TRBJ2-7 | TRBV18 | - | - | TGTGCCAGCTCACCACCGGGGCAGCAAAACCCCTGGGAGCAGTACTTC | CASSPPGQQNPWEQYF
TRBJ1-3 | TRBV12-5 | - | - | TGTGCTAGTGGTTTGAATCAGAGACGGGAGGGGAACACCATATATTTT | CASGLNQRREGNTIYF
TRBJ2-2 | TRBV2 | TRBD2 | - | TGTGCCAGCAGAGGGACTATGGGGTGGGGCGGGGAGCTGTTTTTT | CASRGTMGWGGELFF
TRBJ1-1 | TRBV30 | TRBD1 | once | TGTGCCTGCGGACAGGAGGGGTCTTTCTTT | CACGQEGSFF
TRBJ2-3 | TRBV19 | TRBD2 | - | TGTGCCAGTAGTAGCCCTCGACTAGCGGGGGGGAGCACAGATACGCAGTATTTT | CASSSPRLAGGSTDTQYF
TRBJ1-3 | TRBV6-6 | - | - | TGTGCCAGCACGCGGTCAGGGCCTGGAAACACCATATATTTT | CASTRSGPGNTIYF
TRBJ2-7 | TRBV7-2 | - | - | TGTGCCAGCAGCTTAGGAGGGGGTTTCGAGCAGTACTTC | CASSLGGGFEQYF
TRBJ1-6 | TRBV7-2 | - | - | TGTGCCAGCAGCCCCATTACAGGGAATAATTCACCCCTCCACTTT | CASSPITGNNSPLHF
TRBJ2-5 | TRBV7-9 | TRBD2 | - | TGTGCCAGCAGTCTCTTACTAGCGGGAGGAGAGACCCAGTACTTC | CASSLLLAGGETQYF